Sequencing of this T cell receptor beta chain was carried out in a study of blood T cell repertoires in COVID-19. Study at large: Both acute and convalescent COVID-19 samples were obtained from the United States, Italy and Spain. Nucleic acid was either cDNA or gDNA, and it came from T cells, B-cell-depleted T cells, or PBMCs.

The protocol was immunoSEQ multiplex PCR, while the TCRdb copy is restricted to in-frame clones and leaves out a portion. The sample has tens of thousands of clones; nearly 80% are singletons. CDR3 size: 13 residues. Germline V gives CDR1 MDHEN, CDR2 SYDVKM. V lost 7 bases, J lost 2 bases, and 4 bases stayed unmatched. Followed over time, Seattle patients had been enrolled while infection was active. Sequenced input: peripheral blood. The rearrangement links TRBV28 to TRBJ1-2, with 7 bases lining up with TRBD1. This TCR came from a man between 65 and 80 years old with COVID-19, enrolled during active disease. Here the CDR3 reads CASTPGQNYGYTF. For the CDR3, the DNA is TGTGCCAGCACCCCGGGACAGAACTATGGCTACACCTTC.